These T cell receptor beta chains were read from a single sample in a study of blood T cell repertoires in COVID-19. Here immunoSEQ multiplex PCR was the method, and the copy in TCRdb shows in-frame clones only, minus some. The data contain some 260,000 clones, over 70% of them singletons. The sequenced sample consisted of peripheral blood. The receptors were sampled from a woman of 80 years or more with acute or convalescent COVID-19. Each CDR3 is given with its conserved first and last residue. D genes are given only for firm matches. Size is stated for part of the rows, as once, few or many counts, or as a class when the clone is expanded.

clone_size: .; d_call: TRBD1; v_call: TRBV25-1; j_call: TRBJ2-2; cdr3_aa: CATRTGGFRDTGELFF; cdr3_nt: TGTGCCACCAGGACAGGGGGATTTCGGGACACCGGGGAGCTGTTTTTT
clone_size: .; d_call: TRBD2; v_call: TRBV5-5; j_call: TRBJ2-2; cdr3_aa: CASSLALPMSFRGGGELFF; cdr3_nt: TGTGCCAGCAGCTTGGCCCTCCCGATGTCCTTTCGGGGGGGCGGGGAGCTGTTTTTT
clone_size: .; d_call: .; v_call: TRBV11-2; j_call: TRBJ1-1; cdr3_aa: CASSRKVGAMNTEAFF; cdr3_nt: TGTGCCAGCAGCAGAAAAGTGGGGGCTATGAACACTGAAGCTTTCTTT
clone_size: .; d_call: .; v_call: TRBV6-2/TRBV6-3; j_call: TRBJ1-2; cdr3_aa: CASSPPALRPGYTF; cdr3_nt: TGTGCCAGCAGTCCGCCCGCGTTGAGGCCTGGCTACACCTTC
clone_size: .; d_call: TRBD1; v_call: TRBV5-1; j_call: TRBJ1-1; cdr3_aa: CASSLRQGADTEAFF; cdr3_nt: TGCGCCAGCAGCTTACGACAGGGCGCGGACACTGAAGCTTTCTTT
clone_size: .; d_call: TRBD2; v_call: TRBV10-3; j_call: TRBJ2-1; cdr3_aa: CAIGTSGYDEQFF; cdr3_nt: TGTGCCATCGGGACTAGCGGCTATGATGAGCAGTTCTTC
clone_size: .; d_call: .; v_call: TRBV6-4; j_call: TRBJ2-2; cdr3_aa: CASKGESFTGELFF; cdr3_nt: TGTGCCAGCAAGGGGGAATCGTTCACCGGGGAGCTGTTTTTT
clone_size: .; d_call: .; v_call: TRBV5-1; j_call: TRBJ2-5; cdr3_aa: CASSLAGTGMGQETQYF; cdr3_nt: TGCGCCAGCAGCTTGGCCGGTACAGGGATGGGACAAGAGACCCAGTACTTC
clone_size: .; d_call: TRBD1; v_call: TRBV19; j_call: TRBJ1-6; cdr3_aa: CASNDRGGSPLHF; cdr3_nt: TGTGCCAGTAACGACAGGGGAGGTTCACCCCTCCACTTT
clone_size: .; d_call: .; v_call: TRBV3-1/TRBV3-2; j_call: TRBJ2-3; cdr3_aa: CASSPGGRRDTQYF; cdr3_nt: TGTGCCAGCAGCCCGGGCGGGCGCAGGGATACGCAGTATTTT
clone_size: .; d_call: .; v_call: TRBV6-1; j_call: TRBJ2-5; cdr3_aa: CASSEEGVMGETQYF; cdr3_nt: TGTGCCAGCAGTGAAGAAGGGGTCATGGGGGAGACCCAGTACTTC
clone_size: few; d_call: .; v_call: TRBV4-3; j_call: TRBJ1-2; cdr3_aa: CASSQFQAPFGYTF; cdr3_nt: TGCGCCAGCAGCCAATTCCAGGCCCCGTTTGGCTACACCTTC
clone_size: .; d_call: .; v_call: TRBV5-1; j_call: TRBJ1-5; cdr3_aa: CASSLGPTGSRNQPQHF; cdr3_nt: TGCGCCAGCAGCTTGGGACCGACAGGTTCGAGAAATCAGCCCCAGCATTTT
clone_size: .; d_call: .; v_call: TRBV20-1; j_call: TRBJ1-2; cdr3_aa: CSAGAGYGYTF; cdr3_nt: TGCAGTGCGGGGGCCGGCTATGGCTACACCTTC
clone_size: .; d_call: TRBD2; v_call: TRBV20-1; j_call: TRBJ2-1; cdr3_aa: CSASGLVRNEQFF; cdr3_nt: TGCAGTGCTAGTGGACTAGTAAGAAATGAGCAGTTCTTC
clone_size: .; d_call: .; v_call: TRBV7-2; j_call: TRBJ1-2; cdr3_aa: CASSPRYDRIPNYGYTF; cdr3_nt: TGTGCCAGCAGCCCCCGTTACGACAGGATACCTAACTATGGCTACACCTTC
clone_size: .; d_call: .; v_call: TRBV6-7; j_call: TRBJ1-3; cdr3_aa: CASSLGAGNTIYF; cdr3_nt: TGTGCCAGCAGTTTGGGAGCTGGAAACACCATATATTTT
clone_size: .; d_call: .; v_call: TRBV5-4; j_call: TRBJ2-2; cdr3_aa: CASSRVENTGELFF; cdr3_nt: TGTGCCAGCAGTCGGGTGGAGAACACCGGGGAGCTGTTTTTT